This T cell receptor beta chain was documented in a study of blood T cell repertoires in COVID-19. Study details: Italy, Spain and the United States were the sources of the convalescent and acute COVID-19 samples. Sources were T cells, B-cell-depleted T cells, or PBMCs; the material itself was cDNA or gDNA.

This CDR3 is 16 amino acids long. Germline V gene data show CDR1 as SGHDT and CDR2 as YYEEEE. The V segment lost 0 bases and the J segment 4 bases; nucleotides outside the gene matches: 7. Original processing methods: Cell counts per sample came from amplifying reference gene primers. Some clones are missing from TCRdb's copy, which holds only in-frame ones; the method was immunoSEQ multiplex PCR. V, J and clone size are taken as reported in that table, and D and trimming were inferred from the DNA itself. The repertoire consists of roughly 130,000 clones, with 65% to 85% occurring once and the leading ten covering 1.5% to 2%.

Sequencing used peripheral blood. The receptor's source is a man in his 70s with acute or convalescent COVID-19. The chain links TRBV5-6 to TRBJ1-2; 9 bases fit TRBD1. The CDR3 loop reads CASSLENRGPLYGYTF. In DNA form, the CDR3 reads TGTGCCAGCAGCTTGGAGAACAGGGGGCCTCTCTATGGCTACACCTTC.